This TCR beta chain is drawn from a study of cytomegalovirus exposure and HLA in healthy donors. CDR1 and CDR2 (germline): MDHEN, SYDVKM. The V gene end was trimmed by 3 bases and the J gene end by 4 bases; junction bases not matched to a gene: 3. There are 15 residues in the CDR3. Both 60 Vbeta primers and 13 Jbeta primers went into the PCR. The protocol was immunoSEQ multiplex PCR, while the TCRdb copy is restricted to in-frame clones and leaves out a portion. This sample has about 160,000 clones, with under 85% found just once. The sequencing input was PBMCs. This chain links TRBV28 with TRBJ2-3; the match to TRBD2 covers 11 bases. This TCR was sampled from a woman in her 30s in good health and CMV-seronegative. The CDR3 coding sequence is TGTGCCAGCAGTTTTACTAGCGGGGGTGCAGATACGCAGTATTTT. As protein: CASSFTSGGADTQYF.